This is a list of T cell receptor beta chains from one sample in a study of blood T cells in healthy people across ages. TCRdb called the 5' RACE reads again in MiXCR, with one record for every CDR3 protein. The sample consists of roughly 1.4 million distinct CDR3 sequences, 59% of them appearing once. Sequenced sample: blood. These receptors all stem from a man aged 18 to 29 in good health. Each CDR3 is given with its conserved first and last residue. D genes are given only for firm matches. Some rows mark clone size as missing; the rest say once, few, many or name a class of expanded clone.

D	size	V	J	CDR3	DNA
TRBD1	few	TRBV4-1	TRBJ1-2	CASSRDRVVLNYGYTF	TGCGCCAGCAGCCGGGACAGGGTTGTCTTAAACTATGGCTACACCTTC
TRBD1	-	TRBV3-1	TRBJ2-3	CASSPFNQGAGDTQYF	TGTGCCAGCAGCCCTTTCAATCAGGGGGCTGGAGATACGCAGTATTTT
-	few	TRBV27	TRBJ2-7	CASSSGQLNEQYF	TGTGCCAGCAGTTCTGGACAGTTGAACGAGCAGTACTTC
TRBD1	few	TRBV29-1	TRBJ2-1	CSGEQGYEQFF	TGCAGCGGGGAACAGGGGTATGAGCAGTTCTTC
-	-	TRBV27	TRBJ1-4	CASSLIGTREKLFF	TGTGCCAGCAGTTTAATAGGGACGAGGGAAAAACTGTTTTTT
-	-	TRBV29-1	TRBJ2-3	CSVHPQAHPADTQYF	TGCAGCGTTCACCCCCAAGCGCACCCGGCAGATACGCAGTATTTT
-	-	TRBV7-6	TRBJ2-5	CASTTGGGKETQYF	TGCGCCAGCACAACAGGGGGGGGAAAAGAGACCCAGTACTTC
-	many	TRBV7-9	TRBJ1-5	CASSLGPGNQPQHF	TGTGCCAGCAGCCTAGGACCGGGCAATCAGCCCCAGCATTTT
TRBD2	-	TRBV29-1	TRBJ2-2	CSVTSGVTGELFF	TGCAGCGTTACTAGCGGGGTGACCGGGGAGCTGTTTTTT
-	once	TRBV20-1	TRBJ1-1	CSARVPDRNEAFF	TGCAGTGCTAGAGTCCCGGACCGGAATGAAGCTTTCTTT
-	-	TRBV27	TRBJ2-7	CASSFSGPQYEQYF	TGTGCCAGCAGTTTCTCCGGGCCTCAATACGAGCAGTACTTC
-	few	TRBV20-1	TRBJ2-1	CSARARQSQFF	TGCAGTGCTAGAGCTAGGCAAAGTCAGTTCTTC
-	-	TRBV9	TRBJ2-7	CASSVNREARREQYF	TGTGCCAGCAGCGTCAACCGAGAGGCCCGCAGGGAGCAGTACTTC
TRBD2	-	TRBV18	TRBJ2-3	CASSPGDWTSGVEDTQYF	TGTGCCAGCTCACCAGGGGATTGGACTAGCGGGGTAGAAGATACGCAGTATTTT
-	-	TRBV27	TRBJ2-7	CASSLRNRATYEQYF	TGTGCCAGCAGTTTAAGAAACCGAGCGACCTACGAGCAGTACTTC
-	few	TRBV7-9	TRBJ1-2	CASRRVRRGYTF	TGTGCCAGCAGAAGGGTCCGCCGAGGCTACACCTTC
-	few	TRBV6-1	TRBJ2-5	CASSERAWVVPGDQYF	TGTGCCAGCAGTGAAAGAGCATGGGTAGTCCCGGGGGACCAGTACTTC
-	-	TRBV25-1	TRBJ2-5	CASIYSRAGEAETQYF	TGTGCCAGCATCTATTCCCGGGCAGGGGAGGCAGAGACCCAGTACTTC
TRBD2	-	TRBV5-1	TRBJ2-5	CASSPGTSGAIYNEQYF	TGCGCCAGCAGCCCGGGGACTAGCGGGGCCATATACAATGAGCAGTACTTC
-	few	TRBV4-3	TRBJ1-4	CASSQEVRGELFF	TGCGCCAGCAGCCAAGAAGTTAGGGGAGAACTGTTTTTT
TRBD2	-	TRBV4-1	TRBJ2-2	CASSQEGNGGSLTGELFF	TGCGCCAGCAGCCAAGAAGGGAACGGCGGGAGCCTCACCGGGGAGCTGTTTTTT
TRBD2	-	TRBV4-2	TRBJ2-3	CASSQVTSGRTDTQYF	TGTGCCAGCAGCCAAGTTACTAGCGGCCGCACAGATACGCAGTATTTT
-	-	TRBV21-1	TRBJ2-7	CASRDVTYEQYF	TGTGCCAGCCGGGACGTAACCTACGAGCAGTACTTC
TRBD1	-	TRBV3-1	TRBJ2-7	CASSQVGQVTGYEQYF	TGTGCCAGCAGCCAAGTGGGACAGGTAACCGGGTACGAGCAGTACTTC
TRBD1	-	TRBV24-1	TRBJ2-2	CATGTGYTGELFF	TGTGCCACCGGGACAGGGTACACCGGGGAGCTGTTTTTT
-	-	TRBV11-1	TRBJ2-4	CASSLFDKNIQYF	TGTGCCAGCAGCTTATTTGACAAAAACATTCAGTACTTC
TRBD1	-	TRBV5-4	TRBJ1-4	CASRKYNRGTTNEKLFF	TGTGCCAGCAGGAAATATAACAGGGGGACAACTAATGAAAAACTGTTTTTT
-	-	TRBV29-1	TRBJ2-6	CSATLTGANVLTF	TGCAGCGCGACTCTTACTGGGGCCAACGTCCTGACTTTC
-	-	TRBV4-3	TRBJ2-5	CASSQRQLPNNEQYF	TGCGCCAGCAGCCAAAGGCAGCTTCCCAACAATGAGCAGTACTTC
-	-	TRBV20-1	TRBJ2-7	CSAGRDSYEQYF	TGCAGTGCTGGACGGGATAGTTACGAGCAGTACTTC
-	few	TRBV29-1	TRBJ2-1	CSVGGPTGDLNEQFF	TGCAGCGTCGGGGGGCCGACCGGAGATCTCAATGAGCAGTTCTTC
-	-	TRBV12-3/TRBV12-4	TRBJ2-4	CASSFIQGPLWREQYF	TGTGCCAGCAGTTTTATACAGGGGCCCCTGTGGAGGGAGCAGTACTTC
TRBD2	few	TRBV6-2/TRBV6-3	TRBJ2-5	CASSYLSYSGIGETQYF	TGTGCCAGCAGTTACCTCTCCTATAGCGGGATCGGGGAGACCCAGTACTTC
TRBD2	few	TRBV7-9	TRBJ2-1	CASSTIAGHEQFF	TGTGCCAGCAGCACCATAGCGGGCCATGAGCAGTTCTTC
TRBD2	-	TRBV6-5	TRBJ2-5	CASRLAGIQETQYF	TGTGCCAGCAGACTAGCGGGGATCCAAGAGACCCAGTACTTC
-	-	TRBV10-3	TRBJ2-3	CAISQLSRSTDTQYF	TGTGCCATCAGCCAATTGAGCCGCAGCACAGATACGCAGTATTTT
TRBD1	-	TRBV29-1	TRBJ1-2	CSVTHRGDYGYTF	TGCAGCGTTACCCACAGGGGCGACTATGGCTACACCTTC
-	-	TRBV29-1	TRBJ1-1	CSVESTEAFF	TGCAGCGTTGAAAGCACTGAAGCTTTCTTT